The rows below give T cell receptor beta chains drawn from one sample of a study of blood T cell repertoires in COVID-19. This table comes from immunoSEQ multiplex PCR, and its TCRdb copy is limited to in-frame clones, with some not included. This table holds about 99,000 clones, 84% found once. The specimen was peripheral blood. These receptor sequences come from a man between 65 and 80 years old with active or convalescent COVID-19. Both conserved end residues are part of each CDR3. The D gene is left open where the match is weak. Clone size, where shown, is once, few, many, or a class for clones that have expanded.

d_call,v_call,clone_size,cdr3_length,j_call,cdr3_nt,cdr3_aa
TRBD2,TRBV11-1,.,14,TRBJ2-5,TGTGCCAGCAGCGCCCGGGGGGGCGGTGAGACCCAGTACTTC,CASSARGGGETQYF
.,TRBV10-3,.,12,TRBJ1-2,TGTGCCACTCATACAGGGAACTATGGCTACACCTTC,CATHTGNYGYTF
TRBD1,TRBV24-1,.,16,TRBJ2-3,TGTGCCACCAGTGGCACCGGGACAGGGGTGACAGATACGCAGTATTTT,CATSGTGTGVTDTQYF
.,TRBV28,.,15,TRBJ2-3,TGTGCCAGCAGTTTGTTCGGGGTAGTTCCAGATACGCAGTATTTT,CASSLFGVVPDTQYF
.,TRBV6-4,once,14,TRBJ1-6,TGTGCCAGCAGCGAAGGGGGCTATAATTCACCCCTCCACTTT,CASSEGGYNSPLHF
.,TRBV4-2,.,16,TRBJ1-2,TGTGCCAGCAGGCAAGCTACGGGACAAGCGAGGACTGGCTACACCTTC,CASRQATGQARTGYTF
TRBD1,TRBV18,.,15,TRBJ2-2,TGTGCCAGCTCACCAACGACAGGGGTTGCCGGGGAGCTGTTTTTT,CASSPTTGVAGELFF
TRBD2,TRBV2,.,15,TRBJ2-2,TGTGCCAGCAGCGGAACTAGCGGGGCAACCGGGGAGCTGTTTTTT,CASSGTSGATGELFF
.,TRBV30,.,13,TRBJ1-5,TGTGCCTGGAGTTCAGGTAGCAATCAGCCCCAGCATTTT,CAWSSGSNQPQHF
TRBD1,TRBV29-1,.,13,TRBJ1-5,TGCAGCGTTAAGACAGGGGATTTTCAGCCCCAGCATTTT,CSVKTGDFQPQHF
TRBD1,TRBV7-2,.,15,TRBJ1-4,TGTGCCAGCAGCTCGGACAGGCTGCCTAATGAAAAACTGTTTTTT,CASSSDRLPNEKLFF
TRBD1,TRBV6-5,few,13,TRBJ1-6,TGTGCCATACGACAGGGGGGTAATTCACCCCTCCACTTT,CAIRQGGNSPLHF
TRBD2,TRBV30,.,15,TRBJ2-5,TGTGCCTGGAGTAGGCTAGCGGGGGGTGGGGAGACCCAGTACTTC,CAWSRLAGGGETQYF
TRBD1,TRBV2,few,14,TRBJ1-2,TGTGCCACGGGGTTGGGACAGAATAACTATGGCTACACCTTC,CATGLGQNNYGYTF
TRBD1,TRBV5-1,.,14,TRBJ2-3,TGCGCCAGCAGTGGACAGGGTGGCGCAGATACGCAGTATTTT,CASSGQGGADTQYF
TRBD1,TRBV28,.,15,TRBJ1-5,TGTGCCAGCCGATTCGGGACAGGGGCTAATCAGCCCCAGCATTTT,CASRFGTGANQPQHF
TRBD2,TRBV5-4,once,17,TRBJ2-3,TGTGCCAGCAGCCGTCAACTAGCGGGGGGGCCCCGGGATACGCAGTATTTT,CASSRQLAGGPRDTQYF
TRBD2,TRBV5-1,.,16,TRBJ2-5,TGCGCCAGCAGCTTAAATCCAGCGGGGGATAAAGAGACCCAGTACTTC,CASSLNPAGDKETQYF
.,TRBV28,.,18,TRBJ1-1,TGTGCCAGCAGTTTCCTCCGAGGGATCTCGAATGTGAACACTGAAGCTTTCTTT,CASSFLRGISNVNTEAFF
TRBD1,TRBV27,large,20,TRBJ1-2,TGTGCCAGCAGTTTAAAATCGGGGGGACAGGGGGTTTTGGCTAACTATGGCTACACCTTC,CASSLKSGGQGVLANYGYTF
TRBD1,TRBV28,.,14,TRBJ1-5,TGTGCCAGCAGTTCCCGACAGGGATCGCAGCCCCAGCATTTT,CASSSRQGSQPQHF
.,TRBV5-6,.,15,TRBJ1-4,TGTGCCAGCAGCACCGCCGGAATTGGGGCCGAAAAACTGTTTTTT,CASSTAGIGAEKLFF
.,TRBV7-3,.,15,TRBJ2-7,TGTGCCAGCAGCGCCCGCTACAGGGAGTCCTACGAGCAGTACTTC,CASSARYRESYEQYF
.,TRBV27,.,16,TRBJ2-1,TGTGCCAGCAGTTTATTAGGGGGGGGCTCCTACAATGAGCAGTTCTTC,CASSLLGGGSYNEQFF
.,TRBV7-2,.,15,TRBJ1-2,TGTGCCAGCAGCTTGGCAGGGGTGACTAACTATGGCTACACCTTC,CASSLAGVTNYGYTF
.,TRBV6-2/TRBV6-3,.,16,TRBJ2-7,TGTGCCAGCAGTACCCGACTTTCCGGGGGGCAGACCAGCGAGTACTTC,CASSTRLSGGQTSEYF
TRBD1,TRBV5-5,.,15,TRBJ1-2,TGTGCCAGCAGCTTATCGACAGGGGGCGGTTATGGCTACACCTTC,CASSLSTGGGYGYTF
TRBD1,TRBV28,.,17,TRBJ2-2,TGTGCCAGCAGTTTAATCTCCGGACAGGGTTTCGTCGGGGAGCTGTTTTTT,CASSLISGQGFVGELFF
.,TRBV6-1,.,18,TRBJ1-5,TGTGCCAGCAGTGAATGGAGCCCGACAGGAGGAGGTCGGCAGCCCCAGCATTTT,CASSEWSPTGGGRQPQHF
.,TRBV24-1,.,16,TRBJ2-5,TGTGCCACCAGTGGAGGGGCGGGGAGTTACCAAGAGACCCAGTACTTC,CATSGGAGSYQETQYF
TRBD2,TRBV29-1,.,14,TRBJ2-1,TGCAGCTCCGCCGACGGGACTAAGGGGACGGAGCAGTTCTTC,CSSADGTKGTEQFF
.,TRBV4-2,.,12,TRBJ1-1,TGTGCCAGCAGCAACAGGGAAGGGGAAGCTTTCTTT,CASSNREGEAFF
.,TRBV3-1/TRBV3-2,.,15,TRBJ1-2,TGTGCCAGCAGCCAACGTTATGGCAGTAACTATGGCTACACCTTC,CASSQRYGSNYGYTF
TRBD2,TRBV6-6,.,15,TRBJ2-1,TGTGCCAGTCAGCTTAGCGGGGATCGTTACAATGAGCAGTTCTTC,CASQLSGDRYNEQFF
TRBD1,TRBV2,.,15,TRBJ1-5,TGTGCCAGCAGTCCAGGGGGCGGAAGCAATCAGCCCCAGCATTTT,CASSPGGGSNQPQHF
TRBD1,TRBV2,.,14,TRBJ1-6,TGTGCCAGCAGTGAGGGACAGGGGGACCCACCCCTCCACTTT,CASSEGQGDPPLHF
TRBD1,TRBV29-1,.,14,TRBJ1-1,TGCAGCGTCCAGGGGGCTGGAATGAACACTGAAGCTTTCTTT,CSVQGAGMNTEAFF
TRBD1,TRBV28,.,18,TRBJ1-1,TGTGCCAGTATACGTCCCGGGACAGGGGTGCGTTATTCCCCTGAAGCTTTCTTT,CASIRPGTGVRYSPEAFF
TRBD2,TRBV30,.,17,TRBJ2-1,TGTGCCTGGAGTGTAGCCAGGGGGGCGGGGGGGCCTAATGAGCAGTTCTTC,CAWSVARGAGGPNEQFF